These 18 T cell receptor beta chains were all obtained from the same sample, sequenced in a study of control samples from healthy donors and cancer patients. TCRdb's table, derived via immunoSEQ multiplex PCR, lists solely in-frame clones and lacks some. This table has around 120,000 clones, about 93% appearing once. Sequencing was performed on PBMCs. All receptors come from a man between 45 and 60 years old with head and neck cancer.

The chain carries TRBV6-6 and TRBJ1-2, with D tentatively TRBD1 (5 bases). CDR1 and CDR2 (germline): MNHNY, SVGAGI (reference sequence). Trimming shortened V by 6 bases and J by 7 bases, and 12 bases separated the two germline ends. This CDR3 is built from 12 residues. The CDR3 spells CASRGTGTGYTF. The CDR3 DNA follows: TGTGCCAGCAGGGGAACAGGAACTGGCTACACCTTC.

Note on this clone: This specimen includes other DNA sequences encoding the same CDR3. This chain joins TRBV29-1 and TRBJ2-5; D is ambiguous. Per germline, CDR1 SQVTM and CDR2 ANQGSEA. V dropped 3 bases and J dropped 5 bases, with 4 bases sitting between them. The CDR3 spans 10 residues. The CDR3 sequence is CSVEVETQYF. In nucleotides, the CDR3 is TGCAGCGTTGAGGTGGAGACCCAGTACTTC.

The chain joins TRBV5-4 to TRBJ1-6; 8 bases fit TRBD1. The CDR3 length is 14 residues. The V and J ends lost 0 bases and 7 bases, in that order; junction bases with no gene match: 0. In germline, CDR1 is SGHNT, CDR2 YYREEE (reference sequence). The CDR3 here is CASSLGQGNSPLHF. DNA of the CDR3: TGTGCCAGCAGCTTGGGACAGGGGAATTCACCCCTCCACTTT. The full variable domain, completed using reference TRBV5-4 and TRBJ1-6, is ETGVTQSPTHLIKTRGQQVTLRCSSQSGHNTVSWYQQALGQGPQFIFQYYREEENGRGNFPPRFSGLQFPNYSSELNVNALELDDSALYLCASSLGQGNSPLHFGNGTRLTVT.

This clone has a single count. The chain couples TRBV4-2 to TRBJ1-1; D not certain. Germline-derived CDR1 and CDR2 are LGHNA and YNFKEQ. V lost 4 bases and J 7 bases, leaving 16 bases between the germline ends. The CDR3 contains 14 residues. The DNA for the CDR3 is TGTGCCAGCAGCCGTGAAGAACTGGGCGGTGAAGCTTTCTTT. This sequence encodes CASSREELGGEAFF.

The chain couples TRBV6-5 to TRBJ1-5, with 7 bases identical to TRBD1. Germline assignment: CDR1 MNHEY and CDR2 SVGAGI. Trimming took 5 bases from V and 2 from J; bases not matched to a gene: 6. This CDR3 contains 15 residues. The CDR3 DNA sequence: TGTGCCAGCAGTACATCGACAGGGCGCAATCAGCCCCAGCATTTT. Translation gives CASSTSTGRNQPQHF.

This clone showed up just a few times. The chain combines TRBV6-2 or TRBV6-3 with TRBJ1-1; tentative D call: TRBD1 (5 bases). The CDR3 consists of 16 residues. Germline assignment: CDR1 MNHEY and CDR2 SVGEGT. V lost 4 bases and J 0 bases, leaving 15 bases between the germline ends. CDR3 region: CASSFNRDGLNTEAFF. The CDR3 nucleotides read TGTGCCAGCAGTTTTAACCGGGACGGCCTGAACACTGAAGCTTTCTTT.

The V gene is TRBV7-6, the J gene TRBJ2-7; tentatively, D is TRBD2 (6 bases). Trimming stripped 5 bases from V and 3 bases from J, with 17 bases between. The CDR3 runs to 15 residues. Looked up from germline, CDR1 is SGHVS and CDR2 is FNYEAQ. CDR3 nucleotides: TGTGCCAGCAGCCCCCTTGGTCTGGGGGGCTACGAGCAGTACTTC. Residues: CASSPLGLGGYEQYF.

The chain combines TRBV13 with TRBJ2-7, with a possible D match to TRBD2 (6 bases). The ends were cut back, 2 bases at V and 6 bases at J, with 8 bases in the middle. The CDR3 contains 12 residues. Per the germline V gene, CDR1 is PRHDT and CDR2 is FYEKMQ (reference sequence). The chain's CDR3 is CASSLLGGEQYF. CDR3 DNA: TGTGCCAGCAGCTTATTGGGAGGCGAGCAGTACTTC.

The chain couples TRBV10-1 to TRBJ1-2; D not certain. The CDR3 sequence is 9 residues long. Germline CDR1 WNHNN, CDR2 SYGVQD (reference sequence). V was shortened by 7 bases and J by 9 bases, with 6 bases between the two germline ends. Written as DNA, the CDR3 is TGCGCCAGCATCCAGCGCTACACCTTC. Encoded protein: CASIQRYTF.

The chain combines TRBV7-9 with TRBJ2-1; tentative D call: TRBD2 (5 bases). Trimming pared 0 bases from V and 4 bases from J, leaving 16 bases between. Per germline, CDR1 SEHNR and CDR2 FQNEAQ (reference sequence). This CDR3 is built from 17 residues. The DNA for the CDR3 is TGTGCCAGCAGCTTAGCGTTGCGGACTCTAAAGTACAATGAGCAGTTCTTC. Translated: CASSLALRTLKYNEQFF.

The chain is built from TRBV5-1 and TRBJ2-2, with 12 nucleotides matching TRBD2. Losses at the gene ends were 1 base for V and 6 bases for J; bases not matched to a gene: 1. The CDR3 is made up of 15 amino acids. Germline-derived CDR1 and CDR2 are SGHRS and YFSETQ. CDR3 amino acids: CASSLSSGGAGELFF. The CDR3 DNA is TGCGCCAGCAGCTTGTCTAGCGGGGGGGCCGGGGAGCTGTTTTTT.

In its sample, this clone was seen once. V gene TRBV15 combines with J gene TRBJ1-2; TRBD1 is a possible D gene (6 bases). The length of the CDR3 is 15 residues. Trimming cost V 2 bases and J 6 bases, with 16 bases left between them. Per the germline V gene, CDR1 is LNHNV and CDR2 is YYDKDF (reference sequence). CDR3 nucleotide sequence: TGTGCCACCAGCAGAACCGCACAGGGTTTCAATGGCTACACCTTC. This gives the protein CATSRTAQGFNGYTF.

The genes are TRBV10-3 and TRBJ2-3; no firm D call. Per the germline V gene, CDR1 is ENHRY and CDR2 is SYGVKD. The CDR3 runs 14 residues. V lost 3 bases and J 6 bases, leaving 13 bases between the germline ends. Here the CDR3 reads CAISEGQKVDTQYF. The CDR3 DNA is TGTGCCATCAGTGAAGGCCAAAAAGTGGATACGCAGTATTTT.

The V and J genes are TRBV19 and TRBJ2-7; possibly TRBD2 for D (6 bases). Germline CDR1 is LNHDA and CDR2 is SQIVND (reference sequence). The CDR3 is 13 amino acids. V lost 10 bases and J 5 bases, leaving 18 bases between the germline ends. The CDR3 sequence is CATARGLEDEQYF. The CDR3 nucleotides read TGTGCCACCGCTCGGGGGTTAGAGGACGAGCAGTACTTC.

The CDR3 loop reads CAWSVLRTDGNEQFF. CDR3 coding DNA: TGTGCCTGGAGTGTACTCAGGACGGACGGAAATGAGCAGTTCTTC. The V gene is TRBV30, the J gene TRBJ2-1; no firm D call. The length of the CDR3 is 15 residues. V was pared by 0 bases and J by 7 bases, with 16 bases between. CDR1 and CDR2 (germline): GTSNPN, SVGIG (reference sequence).

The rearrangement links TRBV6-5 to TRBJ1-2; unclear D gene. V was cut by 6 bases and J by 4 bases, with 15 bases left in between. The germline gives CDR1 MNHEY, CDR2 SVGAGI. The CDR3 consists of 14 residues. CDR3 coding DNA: TGTGCCAGCAGCCCCGCCCGGGCAACCTATGGCTACACCTTC. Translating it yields CASSPARATYGYTF.

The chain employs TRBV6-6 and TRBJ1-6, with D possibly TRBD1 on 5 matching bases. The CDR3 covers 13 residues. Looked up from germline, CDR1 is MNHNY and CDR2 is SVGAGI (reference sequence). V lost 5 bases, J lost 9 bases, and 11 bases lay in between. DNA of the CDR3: TGTGCCAGCAGTGATGTTAGGGGTTCACCCCTCCACTTT. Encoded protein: CASSDVRGSPLHF.

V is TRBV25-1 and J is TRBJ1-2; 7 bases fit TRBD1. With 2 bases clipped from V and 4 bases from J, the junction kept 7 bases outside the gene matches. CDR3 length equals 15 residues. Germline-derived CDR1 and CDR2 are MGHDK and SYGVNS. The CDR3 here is CASSEGGTDPYGYTF. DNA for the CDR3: TGTGCCAGCAGTGAAGGTGGGACAGATCCCTATGGCTACACCTTC.